The T cell receptor beta chain described here comes from a study of prognosis after radiotherapy for stage I lung cancer. V gave up 5 bases and J gave up 14 bases, with 19 bases separating them. Germline CDR1 is MNHEY and CDR2 is SVGEGT. CDR3 size: 14 residues. Judged by abundance, this clonotype is medium-sized. Using two-round multiplex PCR, the authors amplified TCR beta CDR3 from genomic DNA. First-round PCR amplification was performed with primers specific to each TRBV and TRBJ gene. TCRdb called the multiplex PCR reads again in MiXCR, with one record for every CDR3 protein. The table shows some 15,000 distinct CDR3 sequences, with 30% occurring only once.

The material was PBMCs, obtained before or after stereotactic body radiation therapy (not recorded which). The V and J genes are TRBV6-2 or TRBV6-3 and TRBJ1-6, with a tentative D call TRBD1 (5 bases). This clonotype originated in a donor aged 50 or older with non-small cell lung cancer. CDR3 coding DNA: TGTGCCAGCAGTAACCGACTGGGGGGAGAGACCCTCCACTTT. Protein product: CASSNRLGGETLHF.